This entry is about one T cell receptor beta chain. This entry comes from a study of blood T cell repertoires in COVID-19. Looking at the study overall: Collection of acute and convalescent COVID-19 samples took place in the United States, Italy and Spain.

Assay: immunoSEQ multiplex PCR; the TCRdb copy retains only in-frame clones and omits some. The sample shows around 330,000 clones, around 84% of them seen only once. The CDR3 extends over 13 amino acids. V was shortened by 2 bases and J by 10 bases, with 12 bases between the two germline ends. Germline V gene lookup returns CDR1 SNHLY and CDR2 FYNNEI. The sequencing sample was made of PBMCs or T cells enriched from blood (not recorded which). This receptor was taken from a young woman who had been exposed to COVID-19. The V gene is TRBV2, the J gene TRBJ2-1, with D unresolved. The CDR3 loop is CASSEFRSSEQFF. The CDR3 DNA follows: TGTGCCAGCAGTGAATTTAGGAGCTCCGAGCAGTTCTTC.